One sample yielded the 15 T cell receptor beta chains listed below, sequenced in a study of cytomegalovirus exposure and HLA in healthy donors. Researchers ran the PCR with 60 Vbeta and 13 Jbeta primers. Clones were read by immunoSEQ multiplex PCR, and TCRdb kept only the in-frame ones, dropping some. This table holds around 40,000 clones, roughly three quarters found once. The sequenced sample was PBMCs. The receptors were sampled from a man in his thirties or forties in good health and CMV-seronegative.

DNA of the CDR3: TGTGCCAGCAGCCGCTACGGGGATGGCACCGGGGAGCTGTTTTTT. This translates into CASSRYGDGTGELFF. The V call is TRBV11-3, the J call TRBJ2-2, with D maybe TRBD2 (5 bases). CDR1 and CDR2 from the germline V gene are SGHNT and YENEEA. Trimming removed 5 bases at V and 4 bases at J, with 14 bases between. The CDR3 has 15 residues.

This clone has only a few counts. The chain joins TRBV9 to TRBJ2-3; 7 bases agree with TRBD1. There are 15 residues in the CDR3. Germline loops: CDR1 SGDLS, CDR2 YYNGEE. V gave up 4 bases and J gave up 0 bases; unmatched junction bases: 5. CDR3 in DNA: TGTGCCAGCAGCCCTAGGGGGCTCAGCACAGATACGCAGTATTTT. Its translation: CASSPRGLSTDTQYF. The variable domain in full, with the rest retrieved from reference TRBV9 and TRBJ2-3, is DSGVTQTPKHLITATGQRVTLRCSPRSGDLSVYWYQQSLDQGLQFLIQYYNGEERAKGNILERFSAQQFPDLHSELNLSSLELGDSALYFCASSPRGLSTDTQYFGPGTRLTVL.

The J gene is TRBJ2-7, the V gene TRBV11-2; 12 bases map to TRBD2. The CDR3 is made up of 16 amino acids. Germline CDR1 and CDR2: SGHAT and FQNNGV. V gave up 5 bases and J gave up 3 bases; unmatched junction bases: 8. The chain's CDR3 is CASSDRTSGAHYEQYF. In DNA, the CDR3 is TGTGCCAGCAGCGACCGGACTAGCGGGGCCCACTACGAGCAGTACTTC.

V is TRBV5-1 and J is TRBJ1-2, with D possibly TRBD1 on 5 matching bases. The germline V and J ends were trimmed by 7 bases and 8 bases, with 21 bases remaining between them. The CDR3 consists of 14 residues. Germline loops: CDR1 SGHRS, CDR2 YFSETQ. The CDR3 loop is CASHPGGNDQGYTF. In DNA form, the CDR3 reads TGCGCCAGCCATCCGGGGGGGAACGATCAAGGCTACACCTTC.

The chain employs TRBV7-6 and TRBJ1-1, with D possibly TRBD1 on 6 matching bases. Germline assignment: CDR1 SGHVS and CDR2 FNYEAQ. V lost 5 bases to trimming and J lost 6 bases, with 16 bases between them. The CDR3 is made up of 14 amino acids. The CDR3 DNA is TGTGCCAGCAGCATAGGGACATTAGGCGCTGAAGCTTTCTTT. Protein: CASSIGTLGAEAFF.

The chain has TRBV27 and TRBJ2-7, with 11 bases identical to TRBD2. V shed 11 bases, J shed 7 bases, and the junction held 10 bases outside the gene matches. The CDR3 consists of 13 residues. The germline gives CDR1 MNHEY, CDR2 SMNVEV (reference sequence). The CDR3 nucleotides are TGTGCCGACGGGCCACTAGCGGGAGAGGAGCAGTACTTC. Residues: CADGPLAGEEQYF.

This chain uses TRBV2 with TRBJ1-6; D perhaps matches TRBD1 (6 bases). CDR3 length equals 14 residues. Trimming shortened V by 6 bases and J by 4 bases, and 10 bases separated the two germline ends. The germline CDR1 and CDR2 sequences are SNHLY and FYNNEI. For the CDR3, the DNA is TGTGCCAGCAGCTCAGGGGAATATAATTCACCCCTCCACTTT. Translation: CASSSGEYNSPLHF.

The V and J genes are TRBV7-9 and TRBJ2-7; TRBD1 might be the D (5 bases). CDR1 and CDR2 from the germline V gene are SEHNR and FQNEAQ (reference sequence). This CDR3 has 14 residues. V lost 4 bases and J 2 bases, leaving 12 bases between the germline ends. The CDR3 sequence: CASSSRQQPYEQYF. In DNA form, the CDR3 reads TGTGCCAGCAGCTCCCGACAGCAGCCCTACGAGCAGTACTTC. Full variable domain (remainder filled in from reference TRBV7-9 and TRBJ2-7): DTGVSQNPRHKITKRGQNVTFRCDPISEHNRLYWYRQTLGQGPEFLTYFQNEAQLEKSRLLSDRFSAERPKGSFSTLEIQRTEQGDSAMYLCASSSRQQPYEQYFGPGTRLTVT.

The genes are TRBV29-1 and TRBJ2-1, with TRBD2 as a possible D gene (6 bases). Trimming stripped 4 bases from V and 6 bases from J, with 13 bases between. From germline, CDR1 is SQVTM and CDR2 ANQGSEA. This CDR3 is 13 amino acids long. CDR3 protein: CSVGRGVANEQFF. DNA for the CDR3: TGCAGCGTTGGGAGGGGCGTAGCCAATGAGCAGTTCTTC.

About this clone itself: This sample also contains other DNA sequences that code for the same CDR3. This chain connects TRBV7-8 to TRBJ1-2; TRBD1 matches 8 bases. CDR1 and CDR2 (germline): SGHVS, FQNEAQ. This CDR3 contains 14 residues. J was trimmed by 3 bases and V by 5 bases; bases with no gene match: 5. Here the CDR3 DNA reads TGTGCCAGCAGCCCAGGACAGGGAGACTATGGCTACACCTTC. Amino acids: CASSPGQGDYGYTF.

This clone was detected only a few times. The rearrangement links TRBV7-2 to TRBJ2-7; possibly TRBD2 for D (6 bases). V lost 5 bases and J 4 bases, leaving 15 bases between the germline ends. The CDR3 contains 14 residues. CDR1 is SGHTA, CDR2 FQGNSA, per germline. CDR3 DNA sequence: TGTGCCAGCAGCCGCCCGCTAGCGAGGTACGAGCAGTACTTC. It yields the protein CASSRPLARYEQYF.

The V gene is TRBV29-1, the J gene TRBJ2-4; tentatively, D is TRBD2 (6 bases). The V gene's germline CDR1 is SQVTM and CDR2 ANQGSEA. CDR3 size: 13 residues. The V and J ends lost 7 bases and 1 base respectively, with 11 bases between them. CDR3 loop: CSAESGAKNIQYF. CDR3 DNA: TGCAGCGCCGAGAGCGGGGCCAAAAACATTCAGTACTTC.

The rearrangement joins TRBV28 to TRBJ2-3; weak D call: TRBD1 (11 bases). V lost 3 bases, J lost 2 bases, and 33 bases lay in between. Germline V gives CDR1 MDHEN, CDR2 SYDVKM. This CDR3 is built from 22 residues. The CDR3: CASSFPQDRGQSSGGNTDTQYF. The CDR3 bases are TGTGCCAGCAGTTTCCCTCAGGACAGGGGGCAGTCTAGCGGGGGAAACACAGATACGCAGTATTTT.

The rearrangement joins TRBV19 to TRBJ1-1; D call uncertain. This CDR3 is built from 14 residues. The V gene lost 4 bases and the J gene lost 3 bases, with 12 bases spanning the gap. The germline V gene encodes CDR1 LNHDA and CDR2 SQIVND (reference sequence). The CDR3, as DNA: TGTGCCAGTAGTACACAGACAAAATACACTGAAGCTTTCTTT. Its protein product is CASSTQTKYTEAFF.

This rearrangement joins TRBV28 to TRBJ1-1, with a possible D match to TRBD1 (6 bases). The CDR3 loop spans 15 amino acids. The ends were cut back, 3 bases at V and 3 bases at J, with 14 bases in the middle. From germline, CDR1 is MDHEN and CDR2 SYDVKM. The DNA for the CDR3 is TGTGCCAGCAGTTTGTCGAGTCAGGGGTACACTGAAGCTTTCTTT. This gives the protein CASSLSSQGYTEAFF. Based on the CDR3 plus reference TRBV28 and TRBJ1-1, the full variable domain is DVKVTQSSRYLVKRTGEKVFLECVQDMDHENMFWYRQDPGLGLRLIYFSYDVKMKEKGDIPEGYSVSREKKERFSLILESASTNQTSMYLCASSLSSQGYTEAFFGQGTRLTVV.